The next 29 T cell receptor beta chains were all read from a single sample in a study of blood T cell repertoires in COVID-19. Sequencing was performed with immunoSEQ multiplex PCR; in TCRdb, only in-frame clones are kept and a portion is missing. The data contain tens of thousands of clones, 70% to 90% of them singletons. Sequenced: peripheral blood. These receptors were obtained from a man older than 75 with active COVID-19.

This chain uses TRBV7-6 with TRBJ2-7; 11 bases fit TRBD2. The germline V gene encodes CDR1 SGHVS and CDR2 FNYEAQ. The CDR3 is 15 amino acids. The trim removed 5 bases at V and 6 bases at J, leaving 9 bases unmatched. In DNA form, the CDR3 reads TGTGCCAGCAGCGCCAGACTAGCGGGGTATTCCGAGCAGTACTTC. This encodes CASSARLAGYSEQYF. The full variable domain, its missing parts supplied by reference TRBV7-6 and TRBJ2-7, is GAGVSQSPRYKVTKRGQDVALRCDPISGHVSLYWYRQALGQGPEFLTYFNYEAQQDKSGLPNDRFSAERPEGSISTLTIQRTEQRDSAMYRCASSARLAGYSEQYFGPGTRLTVT.

The CDR3 loop is CASSGSGGPIQNNEQFF. Here the CDR3 DNA reads TGCGCCAGCAGCGGGTCGGGAGGGCCCATTCAAAACAATGAGCAGTTCTTC. The chain joins TRBV4-3 to TRBJ2-1, with 8 bases that match TRBD2. The germline V gene has CDR1 LGHNA and CDR2 YSLEER. V trimming: 5 bases; J trimming: 5 bases; junction bases outside the gene matches: 14. CDR3 size: 17 residues.

The chain couples TRBV6-6 to TRBJ2-3; D might be TRBD1 (5 bases). Between the trimmed V and J ends, which lost 0 bases and 6 bases, there was a span of 13 bases. CDR1 is MNHNY and CDR2 is SVGAGI in the germline V gene (reference sequence). The CDR3 spans 15 residues. For the CDR3, the DNA is TGTGCCAGCAGTTACTCGGGGCCTATCAGGGATACGCAGTATTTT. Amino acids: CASSYSGPIRDTQYF.

The V gene is TRBV7-2, the J gene TRBJ2-5, with D possibly matching TRBD2 (5 bases). Per the germline V gene, CDR1 is SGHTA and CDR2 is FQGNSA. The V and J ends lost 4 bases and 5 bases respectively, with 5 bases between them. This CDR3 is built from 11 residues. The CDR3 sequence: CASSWEETQYF. The CDR3, as DNA: TGTGCCAGCAGCTGGGAGGAGACCCAGTACTTC.

This clone was recorded once. The chain links TRBV3-1 (or the pseudogene TRBV3-2) to TRBJ2-1; 13 bases fit TRBD2. V was pared by 1 base and J by 10 bases, with 10 bases of the junction left unmatched. This CDR3 has 17 residues. The V gene's germline CDR1 is LGHDT and CDR2 YNNKEL (reference sequence). The CDR3 DNA follows: TGTGCCAGCAGCCAAGCACTAGCGGGAGGGGGTCGAGGCGAGCAGTTCTTC. Translating gives CASSQALAGGGRGEQFF.

This chain joins TRBV25-1 and TRBJ2-4; D gene unclear. Germline V gene data show CDR1 as MGHDK and CDR2 as SYGVNS. Trimming cost V 3 bases and J 2 bases, with 8 bases left between them. CDR3 length equals 14 residues. This chain's CDR3 is CASSDWRSKNIQYF. CDR3 sequence (DNA): TGTGCCAGCAGTGATTGGAGATCCAAAAACATTCAGTACTTC.

The chain uses TRBV19 and TRBJ1-5; D uncertain. The CDR3 has 17 residues. Germline assignment: CDR1 LNHDA and CDR2 SQIVND (reference sequence). The germline V and J ends were trimmed by 3 bases and 4 bases, with 19 bases remaining between them. The chain's CDR3 is CASSIIGAQPINQPQHF. The DNA of the CDR3 is TGTGCCAGTAGTATTATAGGCGCACAGCCCATTAATCAGCCCCAGCATTTT.

The chain joins TRBV7-2 to TRBJ1-3; 8 bases are a match to TRBD1. The germline V gene has CDR1 SGHTA and CDR2 FQGNSA. This CDR3 has 16 amino acids. After removal of 1 base from V and 4 bases from J, the junction contained 6 bases not matched to a gene. CDR3 loop: CASSLDGQGWGNTIYF. In DNA form, the CDR3 reads TGTGCCAGCAGCTTAGATGGACAGGGCTGGGGAAACACCATATATTTT.

The rearrangement links TRBV5-5 to TRBJ2-1; 11 bases agree with TRBD2. V shed 0 bases, J shed 8 bases, and the junction held 4 bases outside the gene matches. Germline CDR1 is SGHKS and CDR2 is YYEKEE (reference sequence). The CDR3 spans 15 residues. CDR3 nucleotide sequence: TGTGCCAGCAGCTTGGGGACTAGCGGGCCGGATGAGCAGTTCTTC. The encoded protein is CASSLGTSGPDEQFF. Full variable domain (rest looked up from reference TRBV5-5 and TRBJ2-1): DAGVTQSPTHLIKTRGQQVTLRCSPISGHKSVSWYQQVLGQGPQFIFQYYEKEERGRGNFPDRFSARQFPNYSSELNVNALLLGDSALYLCASSLGTSGPDEQFFGPGTRLTVL.

This rearrangement joins TRBV11-2 to TRBJ2-2; TRBD2 might be the D (6 bases). The CDR3 spans 15 residues. V was pared by 5 bases and J by 0 bases, with 10 bases between. Germline V gene data show CDR1 as SGHAT and CDR2 as FQNNGV. CDR3 amino acids: CASSPGTSNTGELFF. As DNA, the CDR3 is TGTGCCAGCAGCCCCGGGACTTCGAACACCGGGGAGCTGTTTTTT.

The V gene is TRBV7-2, the J gene TRBJ1-3; D ambiguous. The CDR3 is made up of 18 amino acids. Trimming removed 3 bases at V and 5 bases at J, with 23 bases between. Germline V CDR1 and CDR2: SGHTA, FQGNSA. The CDR3: CASSFIIRHLGERNTIYF. The CDR3 DNA is TGTGCCAGCAGCTTCATAATCCGACACCTGGGTGAACGAAACACCATATATTTT.

V gene TRBV10-3 combines with J gene TRBJ1-2, with D possibly being TRBD1 (5 bases). CDR3 length: 12 residues. From germline, CDR1 is ENHRY and CDR2 SYGVKD. Trimming took 9 bases from V and 6 from J, leaving 14 bases between them. CDR3 DNA sequence: TGTGCCATTACCCCTACGGGGGATGGCTACACCTTC. Amino acid sequence: CAITPTGDGYTF.

This CDR3 is CASGQQGVGEQFF. CDR3 coding DNA: TGTGCCAGTGGACAACAGGGGGTGGGTGAGCAGTTCTTC. The chain recombines TRBV19 with TRBJ2-1; 8 bases line up with TRBD1. The germline CDR1 and CDR2 sequences are LNHDA and SQIVND (reference sequence). J lost 9 bases, V lost 8 bases, and 9 bases had no gene match. The CDR3 is 13 amino acids.

Comments on this clone: Because the CDR3 is missing its conserved closing phenylalanine or tryptophan, this is likely a read error. It is unclear where the CDR3 begins or ends on the DNA, so no DNA is shown, and the CDR3 is as TCRdb lists it. The chain joins TRBV27 to TRBJ2-7; TRBD2 is taken as the D call from the table, unchecked against the DNA. Germline V CDR1 and CDR2: MNHEY, SMNVEV (reference sequence). The length of the CDR3 is 15 amino acids, counting both ends. The CDR3 protein is CASRTLGAANREQHS.

In this sample, this clone turned up once. The chain carries TRBV9 and TRBJ2-6; maybe TRBD2 (5 bases). The germline V gene encodes CDR1 SGDLS and CDR2 YYNGEE. This CDR3 is 17 amino acids long. V was cut by 0 bases and J by 1 base, with 11 bases left in between. CDR3 residues: CASSVGLWESGANVLTF. The CDR3 DNA follows: TGTGCCAGCAGCGTAGGCCTTTGGGAGTCTGGGGCCAACGTCCTGACTTTC.

V gene TRBV4-2 combines with J gene TRBJ2-1; TRBD2 matches 12 bases. Germline V gives CDR1 LGHNA, CDR2 YNFKEQ. The CDR3 extends over 15 amino acids. J was trimmed by 8 bases and V by 2 bases; bases with no gene match: 4. CDR3 in amino acids: CASSQRLAGVHEQFF. CDR3 in DNA: TGTGCCAGCAGCCAACGACTAGCGGGAGTACATGAGCAGTTCTTC.

The genes are TRBV4-3 and TRBJ1-3; D uncertain. CDR1 is LGHNA and CDR2 is YSLEER in the germline V gene. Trimming took off 4 bases at V and 4 bases at J, with 20 bases between the two ends. The CDR3 has 17 residues. The CDR3 is CASSPQEVTGVGNTIYF. The CDR3 DNA follows: TGCGCCAGCAGCCCGCAGGAGGTGACGGGAGTAGGAAACACCATATATTTT.

This clone appeared once. The gene calls are TRBV27 and TRBJ2-5, with D possibly being TRBD2 (6 bases). Between the trimmed V and J ends, which lost 6 bases and 0 bases, there was a span of 11 bases. In germline, CDR1 is MNHEY, CDR2 SMNVEV (reference sequence). This CDR3 has 14 residues. The DNA for the CDR3 is TGTGCCAGCAGCTTGAGCGGGTACCAAGAGACCCAGTACTTC. Its translation is CASSLSGYQETQYF.

The chain is built from TRBV10-3 and TRBJ1-2; no definite D call. Germline CDR1 ENHRY, CDR2 SYGVKD. V was cut by 0 bases and J by 6 bases, with 11 bases left in between. The CDR3 has 14 residues. The CDR3 coding sequence is TGTGCCATCAGTGAGTCTGAAGGCGCGGATGGCTACACCTTC. This codes for CAISESEGADGYTF.

The rearrangement uses TRBV6-4 and TRBJ2-1; TRBD1 matches at 9 bases. Per germline, CDR1 MRHNA and CDR2 SNTAGT. CDR3 length: 17 amino acids. With V trimmed by 3 bases and J by 0 bases, 6 bases remained unmatched. The CDR3 spells CASSEHGQGSSYNEQFF. In nucleotides, the CDR3 is TGTGCCAGCAGTGAGCACGGACAGGGGAGCTCCTACAATGAGCAGTTCTTC.

The chain recombines TRBV19 with TRBJ1-1; no definite D call. This CDR3 region has 15 residues. Germline V gene lookup returns CDR1 LNHDA and CDR2 SQIVND (reference sequence). V was pared by 0 bases and J by 7 bases, with 15 bases between. The CDR3 DNA reads TGTGCCAGTAGTATAGATGGAGATCGAGTCGATGAAGCTTTCTTT. The encoded protein is CASSIDGDRVDEAFF.

The gene calls are TRBV2 and TRBJ2-2, with 7 bases matching TRBD2. J gave up 0 bases and V 6 bases, and 19 bases lay outside the gene matches. Germline CDR1 and CDR2: SNHLY and FYNNEI. The CDR3 is made up of 20 amino acids. The CDR3 nucleotides read TGTGCCAGCAGGGATCTAACCTACAACGAGCGGGACTCGAACACCGGGGAGCTGTTTTTT. Amino acid sequence: CASRDLTYNERDSNTGELFF.

The gene calls are TRBV5-1 and TRBJ2-1, with 8 bases matching TRBD2. V lost 4 bases to trimming and J lost 4 bases; unmatched junction nucleotides: 10. The CDR3 length is 16 residues. CDR1 is SGHRS, CDR2 YFSETQ, per germline. Written as DNA, the CDR3 is TGCGCCAGCAGCCTCACCGGACTAGCCGATTACAATGAGCAGTTCTTC. Translated, it gives CASSLTGLADYNEQFF.

The V call is TRBV4-3, the J call TRBJ2-1, with TRBD1 matching 9 bases. Trimming took 4 bases from V and 3 from J; bases not matched to a gene: 13. The CDR3 consists of 18 residues. Looked up from germline, CDR1 is LGHNA and CDR2 is YSLEER. The CDR3 region has the DNA TGCGCCAGCAGCCCAAAATTCCCAGGACAGGGGTTCTACAATGAGCAGTTCTTC. Protein: CASSPKFPGQGFYNEQFF.

The V and J genes are TRBV23-1 and TRBJ1-3; the D is unclear. TRBV23-1 is placed among ORFs of uncertain function. This CDR3 region has 15 residues. V lost 2 bases and J lost 0, with 8 bases in between. CDR3 coding DNA: TGCGCCAGCAGTCAAGCCAGCGGCTCTGGAAACACCATATATTTT. It translates to CASSQASGSGNTIYF.

This clone was counted between two and nine times. The chain recombines TRBV7-9 with TRBJ2-1, with a weak D call TRBD2 (6 bases). The V gene's germline CDR1 is SEHNR and CDR2 FQNEAQ (reference sequence). There are 19 residues in the CDR3. V dropped 6 bases and J dropped 4 bases, with 28 bases sitting between them. The CDR3 DNA sequence: TGTGCCAGCAGTCCGAAAGCCACGTACAGGAGGGCAGCGTACAATGAGCAGTTCTTC. It yields the protein CASSPKATYRRAAYNEQFF.

The chain combines TRBV11-2 with TRBJ2-1, with D unresolved. The V and J ends lost 5 bases and 4 bases respectively, with 9 bases between them. The CDR3 covers 13 residues. The germline V gene encodes CDR1 SGHAT and CDR2 FQNNGV. For the CDR3, the DNA is TGTGCCAGCAGCCGCACCCAGTACAATGAGCAGTTCTTC. It yields the protein CASSRTQYNEQFF.

This clone was found once. The chain employs TRBV10-1 and TRBJ1-3; D not resolved. V was pared by 0 bases and J by 8 bases, with 8 bases between. This CDR3 region has 13 residues. The germline V gene has CDR1 WNHNN and CDR2 SYGVQD (reference sequence). Here the CDR3 reads CASSESGGDTIYF. In DNA, the CDR3 is TGCGCCAGCAGTGAGTCTGGCGGGGACACCATATATTTT.

A single count supports this clone. The J gene is TRBJ2-7, the V gene TRBV5-1; 12 positions match TRBD2. CDR1 and CDR2 from the germline V gene are SGHRS and YFSETQ. The V segment lost 7 bases and the J segment 0 bases; nucleotides outside the gene matches: 5. CDR3 length equals 15 residues. In DNA form, the CDR3 reads TGCGCCAGCGCAACTAGCGGGAGGCCCTCCTACGAGCAGTACTTC. Its protein product is CASATSGRPSYEQYF.